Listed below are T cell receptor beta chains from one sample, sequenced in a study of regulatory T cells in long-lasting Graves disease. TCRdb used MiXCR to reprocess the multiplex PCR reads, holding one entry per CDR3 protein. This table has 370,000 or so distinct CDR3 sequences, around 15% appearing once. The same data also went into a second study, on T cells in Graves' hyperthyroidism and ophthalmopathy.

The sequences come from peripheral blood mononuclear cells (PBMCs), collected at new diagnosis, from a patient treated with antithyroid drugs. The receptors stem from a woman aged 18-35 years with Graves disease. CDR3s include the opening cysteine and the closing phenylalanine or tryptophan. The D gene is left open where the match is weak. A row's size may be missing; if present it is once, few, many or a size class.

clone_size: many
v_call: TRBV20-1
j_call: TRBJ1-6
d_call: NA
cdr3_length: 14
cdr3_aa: CSARQDKAYSPLHF
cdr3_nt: TGCAGTGCTAGACAGGACAAAGCCTATTCACCCCTCCACTTT

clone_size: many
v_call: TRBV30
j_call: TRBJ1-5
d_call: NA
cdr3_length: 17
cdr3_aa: CAWSVANGRYSNQPQHF
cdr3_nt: TGTGCCTGGAGTGTAGCGAACGGAAGATATAGCAATCAGCCCCAGCATTTT

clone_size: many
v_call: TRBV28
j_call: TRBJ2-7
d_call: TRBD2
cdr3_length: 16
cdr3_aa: CASSLTGLAGGYEQYF
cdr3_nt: TGTGCCAGCAGTTTAACCGGACTAGCGGGAGGGTACGAGCAGTACTTC

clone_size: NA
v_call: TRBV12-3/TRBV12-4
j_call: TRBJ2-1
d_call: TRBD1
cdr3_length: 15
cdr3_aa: CASRPTGVSYNEQFF
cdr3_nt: TGTGCCAGCAGACCTACAGGGGTCTCCTACAATGAGCAGTTCTTC

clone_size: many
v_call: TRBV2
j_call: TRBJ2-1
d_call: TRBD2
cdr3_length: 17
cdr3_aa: CASSLFGGAGGNNEQFF
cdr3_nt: TGTGCCAGCAGCCTCTTCGGGGGAGCGGGGGGAAACAATGAGCAGTTCTTC

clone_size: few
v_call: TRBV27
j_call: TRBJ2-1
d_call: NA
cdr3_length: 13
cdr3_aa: CASSLGWESEQFF
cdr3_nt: TGTGCCAGCAGTTTAGGTTGGGAATCTGAGCAGTTCTTC

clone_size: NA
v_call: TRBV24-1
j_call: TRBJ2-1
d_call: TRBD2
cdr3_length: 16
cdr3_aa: CATLPGLADSYNEQFF
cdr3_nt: TGTGCCACCCTGCCGGGACTAGCGGACTCCTACAATGAGCAGTTCTTC

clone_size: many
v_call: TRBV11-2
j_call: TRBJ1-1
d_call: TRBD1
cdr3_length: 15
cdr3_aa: CASSEQKGGLTEAFF
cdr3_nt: TGTGCCAGCAGCGAACAAAAAGGGGGCCTCACTGAAGCTTTCTTT

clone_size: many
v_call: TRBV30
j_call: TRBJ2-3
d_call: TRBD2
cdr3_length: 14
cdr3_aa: CAWNRRGSTDTQYF
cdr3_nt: TGTGCCTGGAATCGGCGGGGGTCGACAGATACGCAGTATTTT

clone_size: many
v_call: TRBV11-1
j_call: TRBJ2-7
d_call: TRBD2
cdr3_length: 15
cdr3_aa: CASSPGTRDSYEQYF
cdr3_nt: TGTGCCAGCAGCCCCGGGACTAGGGACTCCTACGAGCAGTACTTC

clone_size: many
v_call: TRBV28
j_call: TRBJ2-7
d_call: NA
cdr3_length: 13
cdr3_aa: CASNPGSSYEQYF
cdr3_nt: TGTGCCAGCAATCCCGGGAGCTCCTACGAGCAGTACTTC

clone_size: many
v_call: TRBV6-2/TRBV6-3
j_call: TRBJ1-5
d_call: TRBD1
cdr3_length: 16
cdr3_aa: CASGTRDRVGGQPQHF
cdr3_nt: TGTGCCAGCGGAACCCGGGACAGGGTTGGAGGGCAGCCCCAGCATTTT

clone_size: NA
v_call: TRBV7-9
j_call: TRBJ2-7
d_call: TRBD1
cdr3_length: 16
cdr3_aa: CASSPNDREIRYEQYF
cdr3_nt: TGTGCCAGCAGCCCAAATGACAGGGAGATCCGGTACGAGCAGTACTTC

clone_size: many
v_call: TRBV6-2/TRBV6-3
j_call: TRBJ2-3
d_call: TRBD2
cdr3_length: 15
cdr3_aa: CASSVAGVGADTQYF
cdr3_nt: TGTGCCAGCAGTGTAGCGGGGGTCGGAGCAGATACGCAGTATTTT

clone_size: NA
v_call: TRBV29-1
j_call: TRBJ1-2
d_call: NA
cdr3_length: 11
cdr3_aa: CSVFSLYGYTF
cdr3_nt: TGCAGCGTTTTCAGCCTCTATGGCTACACCTTC

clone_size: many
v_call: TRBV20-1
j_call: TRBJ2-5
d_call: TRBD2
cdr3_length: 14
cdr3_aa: CSARDRLAGETQYF
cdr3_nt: TGCAGTGCTAGAGATCGACTAGCCGGCGAGACCCAGTACTTC

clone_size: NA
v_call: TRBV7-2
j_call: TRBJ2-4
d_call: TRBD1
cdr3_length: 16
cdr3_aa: CASSSGQGLVKNIQYF
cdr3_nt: TGTGCCAGCAGCTCCGGACAGGGGTTGGTCAAAAACATTCAGTACTTC

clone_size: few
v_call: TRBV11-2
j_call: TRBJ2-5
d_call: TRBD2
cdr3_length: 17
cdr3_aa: CASSLGAGVSLEETQYF
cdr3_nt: TGTGCCAGCAGCCTAGGAGCGGGGGTTAGTCTGGAGGAGACCCAGTACTTC

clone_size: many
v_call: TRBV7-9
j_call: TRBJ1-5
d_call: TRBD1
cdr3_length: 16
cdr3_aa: CASSDRTGVINQPQHF
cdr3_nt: TGTGCCAGCAGCGACAGGACAGGGGTTATCAATCAGCCCCAGCATTTT

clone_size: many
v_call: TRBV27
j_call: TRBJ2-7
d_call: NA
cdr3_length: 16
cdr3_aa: CASSLWSPETAYEQYF
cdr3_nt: TGTGCCAGCAGTTTGTGGTCACCTGAAACAGCCTACGAGCAGTACTTC

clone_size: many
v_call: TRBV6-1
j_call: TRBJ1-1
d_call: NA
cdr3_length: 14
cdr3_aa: CASSERQVGTEAFF
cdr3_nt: TGTGCCAGCAGTGAAAGACAGGTCGGCACTGAAGCTTTCTTT

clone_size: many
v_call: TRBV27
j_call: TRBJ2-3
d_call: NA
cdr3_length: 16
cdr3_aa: CASSYPGQGGRDTQYF
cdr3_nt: TGTGCCAGCAGTTATCCCGGACAGGGAGGGCGAGATACGCAGTATTTT

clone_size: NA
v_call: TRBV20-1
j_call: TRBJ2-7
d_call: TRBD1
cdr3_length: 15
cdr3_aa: CSASKGAGTEGEQYF
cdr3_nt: TGCAGTGCTAGTAAGGGGGCCGGGACAGAGGGCGAGCAGTACTTC

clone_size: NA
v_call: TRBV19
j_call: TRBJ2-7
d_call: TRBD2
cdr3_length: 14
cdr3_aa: CASTAGESTYEQYF
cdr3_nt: TGTGCCAGTACGGCGGGAGAGTCGACCTACGAGCAGTACTTC

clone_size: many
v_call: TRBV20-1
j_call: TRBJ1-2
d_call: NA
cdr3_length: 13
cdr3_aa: CSAGPGGSGGYTF
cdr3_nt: TGCAGTGCGGGGCCGGGAGGTTCCGGGGGCTACACCTTC

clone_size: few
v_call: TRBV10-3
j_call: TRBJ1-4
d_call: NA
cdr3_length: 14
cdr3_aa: CAISELGANEKLFF
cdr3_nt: TGTGCCATCAGTGAGTTGGGGGCTAATGAAAAACTGTTTTTT

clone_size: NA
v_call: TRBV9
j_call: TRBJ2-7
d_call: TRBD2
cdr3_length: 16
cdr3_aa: CASSARSSGGAYEQYF
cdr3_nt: TGTGCCAGCAGCGCCCGATCTAGCGGGGGAGCGTACGAGCAGTACTTC

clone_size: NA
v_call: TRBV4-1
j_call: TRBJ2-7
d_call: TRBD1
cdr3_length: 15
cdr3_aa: CASSLITGGPREQYF
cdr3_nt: TGCGCCAGCAGCCTTATAACAGGGGGCCCCCGGGAGCAGTACTTC

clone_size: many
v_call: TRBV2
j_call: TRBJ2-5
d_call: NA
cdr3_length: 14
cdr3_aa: CASSEARTVVQGVF
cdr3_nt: TGTGCCAGCAGTGAAGCGCGGACGGTTGTTCAAGGAGTGTTC

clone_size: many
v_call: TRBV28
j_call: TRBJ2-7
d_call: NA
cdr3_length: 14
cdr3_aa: CASSSRGNLDEQYF
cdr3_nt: TGTGCCAGCAGTTCCAGGGGTAATCTCGACGAGCAGTACTTC

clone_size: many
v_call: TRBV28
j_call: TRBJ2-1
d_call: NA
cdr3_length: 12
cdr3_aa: CASSLDSNEQFF
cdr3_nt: TGTGCCAGCAGTTTAGACTCAAATGAGCAGTTCTTC

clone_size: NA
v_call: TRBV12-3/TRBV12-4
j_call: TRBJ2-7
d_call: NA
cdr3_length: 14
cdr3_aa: CASRGVGGGYEQYF
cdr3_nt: TGTGCCAGCAGAGGAGTAGGGGGGGGCTACGAGCAGTACTTC

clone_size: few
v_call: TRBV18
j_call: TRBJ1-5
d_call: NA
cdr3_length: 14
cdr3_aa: CASSPEINNQPQHF
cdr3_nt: TGTGCCAGCTCACCAGAGATCAACAATCAGCCCCAGCATTTT

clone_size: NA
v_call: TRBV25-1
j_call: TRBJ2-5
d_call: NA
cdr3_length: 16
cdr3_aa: CASSDVRGGVGKTQYF
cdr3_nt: TGTGCCAGCAGTGATGTTCGAGGAGGGGTTGGAAAGACCCAGTACTTC

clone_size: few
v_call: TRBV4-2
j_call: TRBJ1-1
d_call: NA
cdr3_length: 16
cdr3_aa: CASSQVGLSGSTEAFF
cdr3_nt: TGTGCCAGCAGCCAAGTAGGGTTGTCAGGGTCCACTGAAGCTTTCTTT

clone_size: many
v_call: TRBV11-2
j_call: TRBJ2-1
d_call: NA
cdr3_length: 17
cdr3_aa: CASSLGRRLSSYNEQFF
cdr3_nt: TGTGCCAGCAGCTTAGGTCGGAGACTTAGCTCCTACAATGAGCAGTTCTTC

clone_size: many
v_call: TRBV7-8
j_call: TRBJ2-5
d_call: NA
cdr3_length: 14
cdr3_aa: CASSLADSGETQYF
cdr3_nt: TGTGCCAGCAGCTTAGCAGATAGTGGAGAGACCCAGTACTTC